The 12 T cell receptor beta chains listed next were all sequenced from one sample in a study of shared clonotypes between healthy human individuals (dated by TCRdb to 2020 to 2021). Library generation was performed with the immunoSEQ multiplex PCR assay. TCRdb retrieved this table from immuneACCESS and kept in-frame rearrangements only. Not all clones are present; in checked studies, unresolved V genes account for under half, and no reason is known for the remainder. The sample data list 1 million to 1.2 million clones, and approximately 77% of these were observed just once. The ten top clones hold about 0.94% of the sample. Sequencing used memory CD4+ T cells from PBMCs. The cell subset or site label here, explained by the study, means: CD45RA-negative fraction. Source of these receptors: a man aged 18 to 30 in good health. Some clones in this sample may be carry-over from other donors' samples.

The chain uses TRBV19 and TRBJ2-7; the match to TRBD2 covers 8 bases. Germline-derived CDR1 and CDR2 are LNHDA and SQIVND (reference sequence). This CDR3 has 15 residues. Trimming at V came to 2 bases and at J to 3 bases, leaving 6 bases not matched to a gene. The CDR3 protein is CASSISPGGGYEQYF. CDR3 in DNA: TGTGCCAGTAGTATAAGTCCGGGAGGGGGCTACGAGCAGTACTTC.

The chain couples TRBV2 to TRBJ2-5; tentative D call: TRBD1 (5 bases). The J call is in doubt because the DNA end fits TRBJ2-7 better. In germline, CDR1 is SNHLY, CDR2 FYNNEI. The CDR3 covers 14 residues. The CDR3 region is CASSGQGSSYEQYF. The CDR3 coding sequence is TGTGCCAGCAGTGGGCAGGGCAGCTCCTACGAGCAGTACTTC.

The V call is TRBV19, the J call TRBJ1-3; TRBD1 agrees at 7 bases. V shed 6 bases and J 0 bases; nucleotides not matched to a gene: 11. CDR1 is LNHDA and CDR2 is SQIVND in the germline V gene (reference sequence). There are 17 residues in the CDR3. The CDR3 here is CASSKGAGPYSGNTIYF. CDR3 nucleotides: TGTGCCAGTAGCAAGGGGGCCGGCCCTTACTCTGGAAACACCATATATTTT.

This clone was picked up many times. J is TRBJ2-3 and V is TRBV7-9; the D gene is possibly TRBD1 (6 bases). CDR1 is SEHNR, CDR2 FQNEAQ, per germline (reference sequence). V was shortened by 4 bases and J by 4 bases, with 6 bases between the two germline ends. This CDR3 contains 12 residues. CDR3 region: CASSYRADTQYF. The CDR3 nucleotides are TGTGCCAGCAGCTACAGGGCAGATACGCAGTATTTT.

The gene calls are TRBV28 and TRBJ2-7; D gene uncertain. The length of the CDR3 is 11 residues. Per germline, CDR1 MDHEN and CDR2 SYDVKM. Trimming pared 5 bases from V and 2 bases from J, leaving 4 bases between. The CDR3 DNA reads TGTGCCAGCAGTGGGGCCTACGAGCAGTACTTC. This encodes CASSGAYEQYF.

The V and J genes are TRBV25-1 and TRBJ1-5; D unresolved. V was cut by 6 bases and J by 6 bases, with 15 bases left in between. Germline V gene sequence: CDR1 MGHDK, CDR2 SYGVNS. The CDR3 extends over 14 amino acids. The CDR3 DNA sequence: TGTGCCAGCAGCCACGAGTCCTACGCTCAGCCCCAGCATTTT. Translation: CASSHESYAQPQHF.

This clone was seen only a few times. V gene TRBV28 combines with J gene TRBJ2-3, with 11 bases that match TRBD1. J gave up 6 bases and V 2 bases, and 4 bases lay outside the gene matches. The germline CDR1 and CDR2 sequences are MDHEN and SYDVKM. The CDR3 is 15 residues long. The CDR3 DNA reads as TGTGCCAGCAGTTTAAGGACAGGGGGCATGGATACGCAGTATTTT. Translation: CASSLRTGGMDTQYF.

On this clone itself: A much larger clone is a single base away; this may be a read error. This same CDR3 is encoded by further DNA sequences in the sample. The V call is TRBV28, the J call TRBJ1-1; 7 positions agree with TRBD1. Germline V gives CDR1 MDHEN, CDR2 SYDVKM. V was pared by 5 bases and J by 1 base, with 4 bases of the junction left unmatched. There are 14 residues in the CDR3. CDR3 DNA sequence: TGTGCCAGCAGTCCCCGGACAGGGAACACTGAAGCTTTCTTT. The encoded protein is CASSPRTGNTEAFF.

As for this clone: Additional DNA sequences in this sample encode the identical CDR3. The chain recombines TRBV5-1 with TRBJ2-7, with D possibly being TRBD1 (6 bases). The CDR3 extends over 14 amino acids. The V gene lost 0 bases and the J gene lost 2 bases, with 9 bases spanning the gap. In germline, CDR1 is SGHRS, CDR2 YFSETQ. Here the CDR3 DNA reads TGCGCCAGCAGCTTGGAGGACAGTACCTACGAGCAGTACTTC. Translating gives CASSLEDSTYEQYF.

The chain employs TRBV21-1 and TRBJ2-2; TRBD2 is taken as the D call from the table, unchecked against the DNA. TRBV21-1 constitutes a pseudogene. The CDR3 is 20 amino acids. CDR3 in amino acids: CASSKGREGQVGCDTGELFF. As DNA, the CDR3 is TGTGCCAGCAGCAAAGGGCGGGAGGGACAGGTGGGGTGCGACACCGGGGAGCTGTTTTTT.

The chain carries TRBV27 and TRBJ1-5; the D gene is possibly TRBD1 (6 bases). The CDR3 extends over 14 amino acids. Germline CDR1 is MNHEY and CDR2 is SMNVEV (reference sequence). V lost 6 bases and J 0 bases, leaving 9 bases between the germline ends. CDR3 sequence reads: CASRMTGSNQPQHF. The CDR3 nucleotides are TGTGCCAGCAGGATGACAGGTAGCAATCAGCCCCAGCATTTT.

This clone was recorded once. This rearrangement joins TRBV28 to TRBJ1-5; 8 positions match TRBD1. The germline gives CDR1 MDHEN, CDR2 SYDVKM. V was clipped by 6 bases and J by 5 bases; unmatched bases: 6. This CDR3 spans 14 amino acids. The CDR3 loop is CASRPTGDYQPQHF. The DNA of the CDR3 is TGTGCCAGCAGGCCGACAGGGGATTATCAGCCCCAGCATTTT.